This entry lists 25 T cell receptor beta chains sequenced from one sample in a study of blood T cell repertoires in COVID-19. Produced via immunoSEQ multiplex PCR; TCRdb's table is partial and in-frame only. Of around 220,000 clones listed, around 80% are singletons. The specimen was peripheral blood. The receptors here all came from a woman aged 35 to 49 with active or convalescent COVID-19.

This sequence joins TRBV5-4 and TRBJ2-3, with 10 bases fitting TRBD2. V was pared by 4 bases and J by 2 bases, with 10 bases of the junction left unmatched. Germline V gives CDR1 SGHNT, CDR2 YYREEE (reference sequence). The CDR3 covers 17 residues. The chain's CDR3 is CASSVQRGGHNTDTQYF. CDR3 nucleotides: TGTGCCAGCAGCGTGCAGCGGGGGGGTCACAACACAGATACGCAGTATTTT.

The chain employs TRBV5-8 and TRBJ2-3, with 12 bases matching TRBD2. CDR3 length: 14 amino acids. Germline assignment: CDR1 SGHTS and CDR2 YDEGEE. J gave up 4 bases and V 4 bases, and 1 base lay outside the gene matches. Here the CDR3 reads CASSLAGGADTQYF. CDR3 DNA: TGTGCCAGCAGCCTAGCGGGGGGGGCAGATACGCAGTATTTT.

The chain carries TRBV4-1 and TRBJ1-6, with D maybe TRBD1 (5 bases). Germline V CDR1 and CDR2: MGHRA, YSYEKL. The V end was cut by 5 bases, the J end by 5 bases, with 13 bases between. CDR3 length: 15 amino acids. Written as DNA, the CDR3 is TGCGCCAGCAGCTCGGGGGTCCAGGATAATTCACCCCTCCACTTT. Residues: CASSSGVQDNSPLHF.

This clone was picked up a small number of times. The chain couples TRBV7-9 to TRBJ1-6; TRBD1 might be the D (5 bases). CDR3 length: 14 amino acids. Germline CDR1 is SEHNR and CDR2 is FQNEAQ (reference sequence). V lost 5 bases, J lost 6 bases, and 11 bases lay in between. The CDR3 DNA sequence: TGTGCCAGCAGCGAACAGGTCCCTAATTCACCCCTCCACTTT. Protein product: CASSEQVPNSPLHF.

The genes are TRBV7-3 and TRBJ2-2; D is unclear. The CDR3 totals 14 residues. Per the germline V gene, CDR1 is SGHTA and CDR2 is FQGTGA. Trimming left V 6 bases short and J 4 bases short, with 12 bases between. CDR3 protein: CASSSITGTGELFF. The CDR3 nucleotides are TGTGCCAGCAGTTCTATCACGGGCACCGGGGAGCTGTTTTTT.

This clone occurred many times. The chain is built from TRBV19 and TRBJ1-1; possible D gene TRBD1, 5 bases. In germline, CDR1 is LNHDA, CDR2 SQIVND (reference sequence). The V end was cut by 4 bases, the J end by 4 bases, with 19 bases between. The CDR3 runs to 16 residues. CDR3 region: CASSTTRRVGGTEAFF. CDR3 sequence (DNA): TGTGCCAGTAGTACCACACGACGGGTGGGGGGCACTGAAGCTTTCTTT.

The CDR3 spells CASSSGTDLYGYTF. The DNA of the CDR3 is TGTGCCAGCAGCTCTGGGACAGACCTATATGGCTACACCTTC. The chain uses TRBV7-9 and TRBJ1-2; TRBD1 aligns across 7 bases. The CDR3 is 14 residues long. The V and J ends lost 4 bases and 5 bases, in that order; junction bases with no gene match: 7. Germline CDR1 and CDR2: SEHNR and FQNEAQ (reference sequence).

The rearrangement joins TRBV4-1 to TRBJ1-6; D remains unclear. The CDR3 consists of 16 residues. V was cut by 2 bases and J by 9 bases, with 17 bases left in between. Per the germline V gene, CDR1 is MGHRA and CDR2 is YSYEKL. The CDR3 DNA sequence: TGCGCCAGCAGCCAATTATTTACAGTGGGAGGTTCACCCCTCCACTTT. Translating it yields CASSQLFTVGGSPLHF.

The chain has TRBV2 and TRBJ1-5, with 9 bases that match TRBD1. The CDR3 has 14 amino acids. With V trimmed by 6 bases and J by 13 bases, 13 bases remained unmatched. The germline gives CDR1 SNHLY, CDR2 FYNNEI. CDR3 nucleotides: TGTGCCAGCAGAGAGGACAGGGGCCTCTCATCGCAGCATTTT. It specifies CASREDRGLSSQHF. Full variable domain (rest looked up from reference TRBV2 and TRBJ1-5): EPEVTQTPSHQVTQMGQEVILRCVPISNHLYFYWYRQILGQKVEFLVSFYNNEISEKSEIFDDQFSVERPDGSNFTLKIRSTKLEDSAMYFCASREDRGLSSQHFGDGTRLSIL.

The V gene is TRBV7-9, the J gene TRBJ2-7; maybe TRBD1 (6 bases). Germline V lookup: CDR1 SEHNR, CDR2 FQNEAQ (reference sequence). Trimming shortened V by 2 bases and J by 1 base, and 24 bases separated the two germline ends. The CDR3 runs to 19 residues. The CDR3 is CASSLYFGSTGTTSYEQYF. The CDR3 DNA follows: TGTGCCAGCAGCTTATATTTTGGGTCCACCGGGACAACTTCCTACGAGCAGTACTTC.

J is TRBJ1-1 and V is TRBV4-1; D not certain. Germline V CDR1 and CDR2: MGHRA, YSYEKL. V dropped 4 bases and J dropped 1 base, with 10 bases sitting between them. The length of the CDR3 is 14 residues. CDR3 coding DNA: TGCGCCAGCAGCCGGGAGGGCGGGAACACTGAAGCTTTCTTT. Translated: CASSREGGNTEAFF.

This chain links TRBV2 with TRBJ2-3; D may be TRBD2 (6 bases). V was clipped by 6 bases and J by 2 bases, with 9 bases between them. The germline CDR1 and CDR2 sequences are SNHLY and FYNNEI. The CDR3 length is 13 residues. The CDR3 region is CASRSGVTDTQYF. For the CDR3, the DNA is TGTGCCAGCAGATCGGGGGTCACAGATACGCAGTATTTT.

The chain has TRBV6-1 and TRBJ2-3; 11 nucleotides match TRBD2. The CDR3 totals 16 residues. The germline V gene encodes CDR1 MNHNS and CDR2 SASEGT. V shed 4 bases, J shed 1 base, and the junction held 4 bases outside the gene matches. The CDR3 nucleotides are TGTGCCAGCAGTGGAAAGACTAGCGGGGGCACAGATACGCAGTATTTT. Translated: CASSGKTSGGTDTQYF.

The chain carries TRBV28 and TRBJ2-7; 11 bases are shared with TRBD1. This CDR3 has 15 residues. Germline V gene sequence: CDR1 MDHEN, CDR2 SYDVKM. V trimming: 1 base; J trimming: 2 bases; junction bases outside the gene matches: 1. The CDR3 spells CASSLLGQGAYEQYV. The CDR3 nucleotides read TGTGCCAGCAGTTTATTGGGACAGGGGGCCTACGAGCAGTACGTC.

This chain links TRBV6-5 with TRBJ1-1, with 10 bases that match TRBD1. The ends lost 5 bases at V and 10 bases at J; junction bases unmatched: 10. Germline V gene sequence: CDR1 MNHEY, CDR2 SVGAGI. The CDR3 has 14 amino acids. CDR3: CASSPGGQGSLAFF. CDR3 in DNA: TGTGCCAGCAGTCCAGGGGGACAGGGGAGTTTAGCTTTCTTT.

This clone was observed at least ten times. CDR3 residues: CASSSLTETQYF. The DNA for the CDR3 is TGTGCCAGCAGCTCACTAACGGAGACCCAGTACTTC. The chain joins TRBV11-2 to TRBJ2-5; D is ambiguous. The V gene's germline CDR1 is SGHAT and CDR2 FQNNGV. There are 12 residues in the CDR3. V was cut by 4 bases and J by 5 bases, with 8 bases left in between.

V gene TRBV28 combines with J gene TRBJ2-1, with D possibly TRBD2 on 5 matching bases. The germline V gene encodes CDR1 MDHEN and CDR2 SYDVKM. The germline V and J ends were trimmed by 1 base and 7 bases, with 17 bases remaining between them. CDR3 length: 16 amino acids. The chain's CDR3 is CASSLFEGARWNEQFF. The CDR3 DNA follows: TGTGCCAGCAGTTTATTCGAGGGTGCCCGGTGGAATGAGCAGTTCTTC.

The rearrangement links TRBV19 to TRBJ2-3, with 8 bases that match TRBD2. Germline V lookup: CDR1 LNHDA, CDR2 SQIVND (reference sequence). The CDR3 sequence is 16 residues long. The V and J ends lost 5 bases and 3 bases, in that order; junction bases with no gene match: 10. DNA for the CDR3: TGTGCCAGTAGTCCCGGTGGGTTAGCGGGGACAGATACGCAGTATTTT. Translated, it gives CASSPGGLAGTDTQYF.

This chain links TRBV28 with TRBJ1-3; the match to TRBD1 covers 7 bases. The J segment lost 0 bases and the V segment lost 7 bases, leaving 9 bases of the junction unmatched. The CDR3 loop spans 16 amino acids. In germline, CDR1 is MDHEN, CDR2 SYDVKM. The CDR3 loop reads CASTETGVNSGNTIYF. The CDR3 DNA is TGTGCCAGCACCGAAACAGGGGTCAACTCTGGAAACACCATATATTTT. Based on the CDR3 plus reference TRBV28 and TRBJ1-3, the full variable domain is DVKVTQSSRYLVKRTGEKVFLECVQDMDHENMFWYRQDPGLGLRLIYFSYDVKMKEKGDIPEGYSVSREKKERFSLILESASTNQTSMYLCASTETGVNSGNTIYFGEGSWLTVV.

The V gene is TRBV2, the J gene TRBJ2-5; TRBD2 agrees at 8 bases. The CDR3 loop spans 11 amino acids. From germline, CDR1 is SNHLY and CDR2 FYNNEI. J lost 12 bases, V lost 6 bases, and 6 bases had no gene match. CDR3 nucleotide sequence: TGTGCCAGCAGGATCTACGGGAGGGAGTACTTC. Amino acid sequence: CASRIYGREYF.

The genes are TRBV2 and TRBJ1-2; 11 bases agree with TRBD1. After removal of 6 bases from V and 5 bases from J, the junction contained 5 bases not matched to a gene. The CDR3 totals 14 residues. Germline CDR1 SNHLY, CDR2 FYNNEI. CDR3 nucleotide sequence: TGTGCCAGCAGGGGACAGGGGGGAGGGTATGGCTACACCTTC. The encoded protein is CASRGQGGGYGYTF.

This clone was seen many times. The chain links TRBV6-1 to TRBJ1-2; tentatively, D is TRBD1 (5 bases). The CDR3 sequence is 14 residues long. Looked up from germline, CDR1 is MNHNS and CDR2 is SASEGT. With 1 base removed from V and 4 bases from J, the gap between germline ends came to 10 bases. The CDR3 DNA sequence: TGTGCCAGCAGTGAAGGTCGGGGGGTCTATGGCTACACCTTC. It yields the protein CASSEGRGVYGYTF.

The J gene is TRBJ2-3, the V gene TRBV15; no firm D call. V dropped 0 bases and J dropped 4 bases, with 5 bases sitting between them. The CDR3 is 13 residues long. Per the germline V gene, CDR1 is LNHNV and CDR2 is YYDKDF (reference sequence). The CDR3 here is CATSRDQADTQYF. The CDR3 nucleotides read TGTGCCACCAGCAGAGATCAGGCAGATACGCAGTATTTT.

The CDR3 here is CASSPAGDFQETQYF. The CDR3 bases are TGTGCCAGCTCACCTGCGGGGGACTTCCAAGAGACCCAGTACTTC. The rearrangement links TRBV18 to TRBJ2-5; 7 bases agree with TRBD2. Trimming cost V 3 bases and J 1 base; bases outside gene matches: 5. Looked up from germline, CDR1 is KGHSH and CDR2 is LQKENI. This CDR3 region has 15 residues.

V and J are TRBV4-2 and TRBJ1-5; 9 positions agree with TRBD1. The CDR3 extends over 18 amino acids. The V gene's germline CDR1 is LGHNA and CDR2 YNFKEQ. The junction had 14 bases not matched to a gene; V was cut back by 1 base and J by 7 bases. CDR3 residues: CASSQGGWGQGGSQPQHF. For the CDR3, the DNA is TGTGCCAGCAGCCAAGGGGGATGGGGACAGGGCGGTTCACAGCCCCAGCATTTT.